One sample yielded the 18 T cell receptor beta chains listed below, sequenced in a study of blood T cells in healthy people across ages. PCR was performed a second time for roughly 7 to 12 cycles using a sample-barcoded 5' primer and a J-beta primer mix. A single record per CDR3 protein comes from TCRdb applying MiXCR to the 5' RACE reads. The sample lists 450,000 to 600,000 distinct CDR3 sequences, roughly a quarter occurring once. The data also belong to a second study, concerning T cells of mothers and their children.

The specimen sequenced was blood. All receptors derive from a boy aged 2 to 10 in good health.

The rearrangement links TRBV12-3 or TRBV12-4 to TRBJ2-5; 13 positions agree with TRBD2. The CDR3 spans 18 residues. With V trimmed by 5 bases and J by 0 bases, 9 bases remained unmatched. CDR3 sequence reads: CASSPGTSGVTYQETQYF. For the CDR3, the DNA is TGTGCCAGCAGTCCGGGGACTAGCGGGGTAACGTACCAAGAGACCCAGTACTTC.

This clonotype was observed a handful of times. The J gene is TRBJ2-4, the V gene TRBV7-6; 10 bases line up with TRBD2. V lost 5 bases, J lost 0 bases, and 16 bases stayed unmatched. The CDR3 extends over 20 amino acids. Germline CDR1 is SGHVS and CDR2 is FNYEAQ. Written as DNA, the CDR3 is TGTGCCAGCAGCCCCAGGACTAGCGGACGGATTGGCCTAGCCAAAAACATTCAGTACTTC. Translated: CASSPRTSGRIGLAKNIQYF.

This clonotype occurred many times. V is TRBV2 and J is TRBJ2-3, with 8 bases fitting TRBD2. The germline V gene has CDR1 SNHLY and CDR2 FYNNEI. The CDR3 covers 14 residues. After removal of 5 bases from V and 1 base from J, the junction contained 2 bases not matched to a gene. Here the CDR3 reads CASSLGLGTDTQYF. In nucleotides, the CDR3 is TGTGCCAGCAGTTTGGGACTAGGCACAGATACGCAGTATTTT.

The V and J genes are TRBV11-1 and TRBJ2-5; TRBD2 is a possible D gene (8 bases). The J call may be incorrect, as the DNA end agrees better with TRBJ2-1. CDR1 is SGHAT, CDR2 FQDESV, per germline (reference sequence). The CDR3 totals 21 residues. The CDR3: CASSLVLDKGASGYTYNEQFF. The CDR3 DNA reads TGTGCCAGCAGCTTAGTGTTAGACAAGGGGGCTAGCGGGTACACCTACAATGAGCAGTTCTTC.

This clonotype was picked up one time. The chain combines TRBV14 with TRBJ2-5, with 9 bases lining up with TRBD2. The J call may be faulty, since TRBJ2-1 better matches the DNA end. This CDR3 region has 16 residues. Germline CDR1 reads SGHDN; CDR2 reads FVKESK. The CDR3 region has the DNA TGTGCCAGCAGCCAAATTATAGCGGGAGTCCTCAATGAGCAGTTCTTC. Translation: CASSQIIAGVLNEQFF.

The chain combines TRBV5-1 with TRBJ2-1; D is perhaps TRBD1 (6 bases). Germline V lookup: CDR1 SGHRS, CDR2 YFSETQ. The CDR3 is made up of 16 amino acids. Trimming took off 3 bases at V and 4 bases at J, with 17 bases between the two ends. The CDR3 reads CASSSDTGLGYNEQFF. DNA of the CDR3: TGCGCCAGCAGCTCAGACACAGGGTTAGGTTACAATGAGCAGTTCTTC.

This clonotype was seen a few times. This chain joins TRBV9 and TRBJ2-7, with 9 bases that match TRBD2. The CDR3 loop spans 14 amino acids. V trimming: 0 bases; J trimming: 3 bases; junction bases outside the gene matches: 1. Germline V gene sequence: CDR1 SGDLS, CDR2 YYNGEE. CDR3 in amino acids: CASSVGAGGYEQYF. CDR3 coding DNA: TGTGCCAGCAGCGTAGGAGCGGGAGGCTACGAGCAGTACTTC.

The chain combines TRBV6-2 or TRBV6-3 with TRBJ2-5; D is undetermined. Germline-derived CDR1 and CDR2 are MNHEY and SVGEGT. The CDR3 length is 11 residues. Trimming shortened V by 6 bases and J by 11 bases, and 13 bases separated the two germline ends. The CDR3 DNA follows: TGTGCCAGCAGCCACGGTCAGGAGCAGTACTTC. This encodes CASSHGQEQYF.

The chain carries TRBV7-6 and TRBJ1-5; a weak D match, TRBD1 (5 bases). This CDR3 is built from 14 residues. Trimming took off 1 base at V and 6 bases at J, with 10 bases between the two ends. The germline gives CDR1 SGHVS, CDR2 FNYEAQ. The CDR3 nucleotides are TGTGCCAGCAGCTTAGGGGTTGGGGGTCAGCCCCAGCATTTT. The encoded protein is CASSLGVGGQPQHF. Complete variable domain (other parts from reference TRBV7-6 and TRBJ1-5): GAGVSQSPRYKVTKRGQDVALRCDPISGHVSLYWYRQALGQGPEFLTYFNYEAQQDKSGLPNDRFSAERPEGSISTLTIQRTEQRDSAMYRCASSLGVGGQPQHFGDGTRLSIL.

The chain combines TRBV15 with TRBJ1-2; D might be TRBD1 (5 bases). The CDR3 runs 14 residues. Germline V gene lookup returns CDR1 LNHNV and CDR2 YYDKDF (reference sequence). The germline V and J ends were trimmed by 0 bases and 6 bases, with 11 bases remaining between them. The CDR3 here is CATSRDKGSDGYTF. CDR3 DNA: TGTGCCACCAGCAGAGATAAGGGGTCGGATGGCTACACCTTC.

This chain links TRBV4-1 with TRBJ2-7; weak D call: TRBD2 (6 bases). The V end was cut by 2 bases, the J end by 5 bases, with 13 bases between. The CDR3 runs 14 residues. Germline values: CDR1 MGHRA, CDR2 YSYEKL. The chain's CDR3 is CASSQPGLSDEQYF. CDR3 sequence (DNA): TGCGCCAGCAGCCAACCGGGACTGAGTGACGAGCAGTACTTC.

The table lists this clonotype with a few counts. The rearrangement uses TRBV7-9 and TRBJ1-1; the D is unclear. Looked up from germline, CDR1 is SEHNR and CDR2 is FQNEAQ (reference sequence). The CDR3 runs 14 residues. Trimming cost V 6 bases and J 1 base, with 12 bases left between them. The CDR3 is CASSYWEQNTEAFF. The CDR3 region has the DNA TGTGCCAGCAGTTACTGGGAGCAGAACACTGAAGCTTTCTTT.

The rearrangement links TRBV25-1 to TRBJ2-5; TRBD1 is a possible D gene (5 bases). CDR3 length: 12 residues. CDR1 is MGHDK, CDR2 SYGVNS, per germline. The V end was cut by 7 bases, the J end by 5 bases, with 11 bases between. CDR3 residues: CASKSDSETQYF. The CDR3 bases are TGTGCCAGCAAAAGTGACAGCGAGACCCAGTACTTC. The whole variable domain, remainder taken from reference TRBV25-1 and TRBJ2-5, is EADIYQTPRYLVIGTGKKITLECSQTMGHDKMYWYQQDPGMELHLIHYSYGVNSTEKGDLSSESTVSRIRTEHFPLTLESARPSHTSQYLCASKSDSETQYFGPGTRLLVL.

This clonotype was counted a few times. The CDR3 here is CAWTVTGDTEQFF. CDR3 coding DNA: TGTGCCTGGACGGTTACGGGGGACACAGAGCAGTTCTTC. The chain is built from TRBV30 and TRBJ2-1; TRBD1 or TRBD2 may be the D gene (6 bases each). Germline V gives CDR1 GTSNPN, CDR2 SVGIG (reference sequence). The CDR3 covers 13 residues. V was clipped by 4 bases and J by 10 bases, with 17 bases between them. Supplemented by reference TRBV30 and TRBJ2-1, the full variable domain reads SQTIHQWPATLVQPVGSPLSLECTVEGTSNPNLYWYRQAAGRGLQLLFYSVGIGQISSEVPQNLSASRPQDRQFILSSKKLLLSDSGFYLCAWTVTGDTEQFFGPGTRLTVL.

The chain links TRBV11-2 to TRBJ2-3; D gene unclear. CDR1 is SGHAT and CDR2 is FQNNGV in the germline V gene. V was clipped by 3 bases and J by 0 bases, with 7 bases between them. This CDR3 spans 14 amino acids. The CDR3 DNA is TGTGCCAGCAGCTTGTTCGAAAGCACAGATACGCAGTATTTT. Translating gives CASSLFESTDTQYF.

This clonotype was found a few times. The CDR3 DNA sequence: TGCGCCAGCAGCCCTAGCGGGTCTTTCTACAATGAGCAGTTCTTC. Amino acids: CASSPSGSFYNEQFF. The V gene is TRBV5-1, the J gene TRBJ2-5, with 8 bases fitting TRBD2. The DNA end favors TRBJ2-1, so the J call may be wrong. This CDR3 region has 15 residues. Per the germline V gene, CDR1 is SGHRS and CDR2 is YFSETQ.

V usage is TRBV27 and J usage is TRBJ2-5; D might be TRBD1 or TRBD2, each matching 5 bases. The CDR3 is 15 residues long. Germline loops: CDR1 MNHEY, CDR2 SMNVEV (reference sequence). V lost 3 bases, J lost 4 bases, and 15 bases lay in between. For the CDR3, the DNA is TGTGCCAGCAGTTTTTCGGGGCGTTTAGGAGAGACCCAGTACTTC. Translating gives CASSFSGRLGETQYF.

The chain joins TRBV4-2 to TRBJ2-2; TRBD2 matches at 15 bases. Unmatched junction bases numbered 12, after V lost 4 bases and J lost 6 bases. This CDR3 contains 19 residues. Germline values: CDR1 LGHNA, CDR2 YNFKEQ. DNA for the CDR3: TGTGCCAGCAGCCCGAATCGAGGACTAGCGGGAGGGGGACCCGGGGAGCTGTTTTTT. It translates to CASSPNRGLAGGGPGELFF.